This T cell receptor beta chain was identified during a study of PD-1 blockade in classical Hodgkin lymphoma (dated by TCRdb to 2020 to 2022). Study-wide context: Nivolumab dosing was 3 mg/kg intravenously every 2 weeks, continuing until either disease progression or unacceptable toxicity. The study used TCR beta sequencing and CyTOF to define a peripheral blood immune signature of response to PD-1 blockade in classical Hodgkin lymphoma. Overall study outcomes, separate from this receptor: Among trial patients, those achieving complete response had baseline diversity similar to that of newly diagnosed patients, while diversity was significantly lower in partial responders and progressors. Lower diversity was seen in patients whose nivolumab began less than 1 year after ASCT, and these patients were left out of later analyses so that immune reconstitution would not confound the results. CD4+ but not CD8+ TCR diversity rose significantly by C4D1 (p=0.0027 vs p=0.16), most apparent in complete responders (p=0.02). The study was restricted to a single clinical trial cohort, and the causes of repertoire differences, possibly disease activity or prior therapy, were left undefined. Baseline TCR diversity was reported as lower in newly diagnosed patients than in healthy donors, and lower still in relapsed/refractory patients.

The time point label, read with the paper, signifies: cycle 4 day 1 (C4D1), after more than five weeks of nivolumab. Relapse after autologous stem cell transplantation had occurred in all trial patients, and cohorts A, B and C were distinguished by prior brentuximab vedotin exposure. The trial cohort comprised around 60 patients with relapsed/refractory classical Hodgkin lymphoma whose best overall responses were complete response, partial response or progressive disease. Trial patients were treated with single-agent nivolumab in the multi-cohort phase II CheckMate 205 trial. An independent review committee assessed best overall response by applying the 2007 International Working Group response criteria. Trial PBMCs were obtained immediately prior to nivolumab initiation (C1D1) and on therapy at cycle 2 day 1 and cycle 4 day 1. Peripheral blood was collected in 8 mL Vacutainer Cell Preparation Tubes, from which PBMCs were isolated by centrifugation and then cryopreserved.

Notes on this clone: The antigen this receptor binds is unknown. No base qualities exist here, and no much larger clone lies one base off it.

V is pruned by 2 bases and J by 1 base, leaving 0 bases of the junction without a gene match. Taken from the germline V gene, the CDR1 and CDR2 loops are WSHSY and SAAADI. Inclusive of the bounding cysteine and phenylalanine, the CDR3 is 15 residues long. The read is trimmed to its CDR3 DNA, 45 bases read in frame from base 1. The Qiagen DNeasy kit was used to extract genomic DNA both from unsorted PBMCs and from the negatively selected CD4+ and CD8+ fractions. TCR beta CDR3 regions were amplified by immunoSEQ multiplex PCR using primers annealing to V and J segments. A synthetic immune receptor repertoire was used to minimize amplification bias, and any residual bias was removed computationally once sequencing was done. Processing in the source paper ran as follows. Repertoire diversity was quantified as the Shannon entropy index using custom Python scripts. Unsorted, CD4+ and CD8+ repertoires were examined separately, except in combined analyses, for which CD4+ and CD8+ sequences were merged in silico. Clonal expansion was defined as a frequency increase of at least 2-fold after treatment compared with C1D1, and clones undetected at baseline were assigned a pseudocount of 0.5. Clones with 0 or 1 copy at C1D1 were classified as singleton clones, and clones with 2 or more copies were classified as non-singleton clones. Clones expanded in unsorted samples were labelled as CD4+, CD8+ or unknown by matching protein sequences in sorted samples from the same patient. Wilcoxon tests on paired samples were used to test diversity changes from C1D1 to C4D1. The table was pulled from immuneACCESS by TCRdb, which kept in-frame rearrangements only. Such tables lose some clones; where checked, under half of the loss comes from unresolved V genes, and the rest has no known cause. That table supplies the V and J calls and clone size; D and trimming were determined from the DNA. This sample has roughly 86,000 clones in its table, and nearly 85% of those were observed once. The ten largest make up about 17% of the sample.

This clonotype was obtained from a human donor with classical Hodgkin lymphoma. The source material was peripheral blood mononuclear cells (PBMCs), sampled before the fourth cycle of nivolumab. Recombination connected TRBV10-2 to TRBJ2-2; 8 bases in the junction line up with TRBD1. The base sequence is TGCGCCAGCAGTGAGGGGACAGGGAACACCGGGGAGCTGTTTTTT. Its protein reads: CASSEGTGNTGELFF.